This record looks at one TCR beta chain sequence and its context. The data were taken from a study of immune cell composition in non-small cell lung cancer. Profiled with immunoSEQ multiplex PCR; TCRdb holds only in-frame clones, not every one. The sample contains over 4,500 clones, around three quarters of which appear only once. The sequence was collected from a human donor with non-small cell lung cancer. Input material: lung tumor tissue.

The CDR3 protein is CASSLARGYRETQYF. In DNA, the CDR3 is TGTGCCAGCAGCTTGGCCAGGGGGTATAGAGAGACCCAGTACTTC. The chain is built from TRBV5-6 and TRBJ2-5; 7 bases line up with TRBD1. Germline V lookup: CDR1 SGHDT, CDR2 YYEEEE. This CDR3 contains 15 residues. V lost 0 bases to trimming and J lost 4 bases; unmatched junction nucleotides: 6.